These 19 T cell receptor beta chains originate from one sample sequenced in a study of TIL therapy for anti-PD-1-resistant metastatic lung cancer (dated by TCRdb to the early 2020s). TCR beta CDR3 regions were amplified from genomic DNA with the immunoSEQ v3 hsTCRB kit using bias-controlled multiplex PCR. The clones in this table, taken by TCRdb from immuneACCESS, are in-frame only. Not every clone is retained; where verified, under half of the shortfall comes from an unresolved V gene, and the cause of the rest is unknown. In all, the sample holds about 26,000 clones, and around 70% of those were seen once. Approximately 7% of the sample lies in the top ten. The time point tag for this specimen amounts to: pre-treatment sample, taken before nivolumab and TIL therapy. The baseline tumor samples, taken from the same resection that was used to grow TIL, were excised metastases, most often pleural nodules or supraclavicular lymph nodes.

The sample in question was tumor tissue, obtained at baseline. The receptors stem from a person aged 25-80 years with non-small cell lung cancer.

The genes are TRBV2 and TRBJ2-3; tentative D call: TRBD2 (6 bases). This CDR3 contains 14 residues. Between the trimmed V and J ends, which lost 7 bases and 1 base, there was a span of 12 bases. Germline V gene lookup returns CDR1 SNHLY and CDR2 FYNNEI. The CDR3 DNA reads TGTGCCAGCACATTATCGGGGGGCACAGATACGCAGTATTTT. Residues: CASTLSGGTDTQYF. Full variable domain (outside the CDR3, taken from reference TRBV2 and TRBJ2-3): EPEVTQTPSHQVTQMGQEVILRCVPISNHLYFYWYRQILGQKVEFLVSFYNNEISEKSEIFDDQFSVERPDGSNFTLKIRSTKLEDSAMYFCASTLSGGTDTQYFGPGTRLTVL.

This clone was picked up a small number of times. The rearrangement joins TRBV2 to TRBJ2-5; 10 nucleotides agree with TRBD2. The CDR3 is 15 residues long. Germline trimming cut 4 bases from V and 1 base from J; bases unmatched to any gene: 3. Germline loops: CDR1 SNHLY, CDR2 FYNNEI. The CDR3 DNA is TGTGCCAGCAGTGCGCAGCGGGGGGGCCAAGAGACCCAGTACTTC. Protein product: CASSAQRGGQETQYF.

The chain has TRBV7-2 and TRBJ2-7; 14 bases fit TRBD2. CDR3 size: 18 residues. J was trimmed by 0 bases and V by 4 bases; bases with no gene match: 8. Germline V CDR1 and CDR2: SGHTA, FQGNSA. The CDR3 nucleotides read TGTGCCAGCAGCTCTATACCGACTAGCGGGGGGGTCTCCTACGAGCAGTACTTC. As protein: CASSSIPTSGGVSYEQYF. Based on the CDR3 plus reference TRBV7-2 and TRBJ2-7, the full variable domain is GAGVSQSPSNKVTEKGKDVELRCDPISGHTALYWYRQSLGQGLEFLIYFQGNSAPDKSGLPSDRFSAERTGGSVSTLTIQRTQQEDSAVYLCASSSIPTSGGVSYEQYFGPGTRLTVT.

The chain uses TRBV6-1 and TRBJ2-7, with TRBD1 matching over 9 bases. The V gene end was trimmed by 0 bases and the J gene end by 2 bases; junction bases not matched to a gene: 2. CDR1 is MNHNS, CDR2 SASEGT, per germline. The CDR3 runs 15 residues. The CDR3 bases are TGTGCCAGCAGTGAAGCCGGGACAGGGCCCTACGAGCAGTACTTC. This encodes CASSEAGTGPYEQYF.

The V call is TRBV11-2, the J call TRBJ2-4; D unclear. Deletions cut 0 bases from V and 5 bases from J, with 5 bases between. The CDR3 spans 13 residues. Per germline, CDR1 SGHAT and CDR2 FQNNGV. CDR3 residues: CASSLDRENIQYF. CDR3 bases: TGTGCCAGCAGCTTAGATCGAGAAAACATTCAGTACTTC.

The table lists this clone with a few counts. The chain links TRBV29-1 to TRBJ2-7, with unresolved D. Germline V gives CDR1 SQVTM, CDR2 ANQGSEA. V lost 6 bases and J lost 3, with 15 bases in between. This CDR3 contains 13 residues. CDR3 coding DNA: TGCAGCGTCAGAATGGGTGGGCTCTACGAGCAGTACTTC. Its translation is CSVRMGGLYEQYF.

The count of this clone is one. The CDR3 spells CASSVSGVWSETQYF. In nucleotides, the CDR3 is TGTGCCAGCAGCGTTAGCGGGGTGTGGTCGGAGACCCAGTACTTC. V usage is TRBV9 and J usage is TRBJ2-5; TRBD2 agrees at 8 bases. The length of the CDR3 is 15 residues. The germline V gene has CDR1 SGDLS and CDR2 YYNGEE. V lost 2 bases and J lost 5; bases outside the gene matches: 8.

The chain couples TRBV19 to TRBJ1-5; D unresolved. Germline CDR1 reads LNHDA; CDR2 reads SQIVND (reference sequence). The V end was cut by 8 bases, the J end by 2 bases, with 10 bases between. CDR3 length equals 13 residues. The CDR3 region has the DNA TGTGCCAGTTTAGACCGGGGCAATCAGCCCCAGCATTTT. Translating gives CASLDRGNQPQHF.

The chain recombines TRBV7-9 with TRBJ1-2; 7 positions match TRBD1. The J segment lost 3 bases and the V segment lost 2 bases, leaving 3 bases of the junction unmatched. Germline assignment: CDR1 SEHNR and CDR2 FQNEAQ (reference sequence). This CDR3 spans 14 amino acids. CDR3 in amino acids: CASSLLGGDYGYTF. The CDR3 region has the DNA TGTGCCAGCAGCTTATTAGGGGGCGACTATGGCTACACCTTC. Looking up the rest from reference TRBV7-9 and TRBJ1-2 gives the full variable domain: DTGVSQNPRHKITKRGQNVTFRCDPISEHNRLYWYRQTLGQGPEFLTYFQNEAQLEKSRLLSDRFSAERPKGSFSTLEIQRTEQGDSAMYLCASSLLGGDYGYTFGSGTRLTVV.

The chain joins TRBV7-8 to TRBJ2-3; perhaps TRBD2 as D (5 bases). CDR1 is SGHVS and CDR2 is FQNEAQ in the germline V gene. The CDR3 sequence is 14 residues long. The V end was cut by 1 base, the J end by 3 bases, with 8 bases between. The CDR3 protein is CASSLVATTDTQYF. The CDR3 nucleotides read TGTGCCAGCAGCTTAGTAGCGACTACAGATACGCAGTATTTT.

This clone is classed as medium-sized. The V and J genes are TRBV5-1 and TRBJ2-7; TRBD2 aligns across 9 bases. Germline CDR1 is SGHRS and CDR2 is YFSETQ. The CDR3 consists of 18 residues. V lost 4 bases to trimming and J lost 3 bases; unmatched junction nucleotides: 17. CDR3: CASSISGVASGESYEQYF. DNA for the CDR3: TGCGCCAGCAGCATATCGGGTGTGGCTAGCGGGGAGAGCTACGAGCAGTACTTC.

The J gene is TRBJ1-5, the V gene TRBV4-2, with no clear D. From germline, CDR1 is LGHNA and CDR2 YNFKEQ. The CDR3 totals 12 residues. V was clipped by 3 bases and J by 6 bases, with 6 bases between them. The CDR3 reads CASSHPGQPQHF. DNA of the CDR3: TGTGCCAGCAGCCATCCGGGTCAGCCCCAGCATTTT.

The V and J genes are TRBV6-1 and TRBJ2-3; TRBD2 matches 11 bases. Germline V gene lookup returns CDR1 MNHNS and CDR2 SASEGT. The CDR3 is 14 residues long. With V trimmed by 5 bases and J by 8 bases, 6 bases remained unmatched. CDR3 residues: CASSQGSGGATQYF. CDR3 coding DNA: TGTGCCAGCAGTCAAGGTAGCGGGGGGGCTACGCAGTATTTT.

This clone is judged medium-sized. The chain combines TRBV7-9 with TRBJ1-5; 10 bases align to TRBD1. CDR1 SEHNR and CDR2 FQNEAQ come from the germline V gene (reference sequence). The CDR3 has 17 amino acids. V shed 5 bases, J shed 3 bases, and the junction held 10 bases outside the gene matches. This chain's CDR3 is CASSPSPDRGLNQPQHF. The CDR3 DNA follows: TGTGCCAGCAGCCCCTCCCCAGACAGGGGGCTCAATCAGCCCCAGCATTTT. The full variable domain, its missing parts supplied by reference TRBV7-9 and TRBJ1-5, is DTGVSQNPRHKITKRGQNVTFRCDPISEHNRLYWYRQTLGQGPEFLTYFQNEAQLEKSRLLSDRFSAERPKGSFSTLEIQRTEQGDSAMYLCASSPSPDRGLNQPQHFGDGTRLSIL.

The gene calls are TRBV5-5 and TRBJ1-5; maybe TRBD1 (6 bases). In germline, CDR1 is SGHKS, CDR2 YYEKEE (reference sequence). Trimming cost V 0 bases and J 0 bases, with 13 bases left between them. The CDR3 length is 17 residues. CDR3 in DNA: TGTGCCAGCAGCTTGGTAGGGCAGGGACATAGCAATCAGCCCCAGCATTTT. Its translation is CASSLVGQGHSNQPQHF.

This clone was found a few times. Here the CDR3 DNA reads TGTGCCAGCAGCCAATGGACTAGCGGGGGAACAGATACGCAGTATTTT. Amino acid sequence: CASSQWTSGGTDTQYF. This chain uses TRBV14 with TRBJ2-3; TRBD2 matches at 13 bases. Looked up from germline, CDR1 is SGHDN and CDR2 is FVKESK. V lost 2 bases to trimming and J lost 3 bases; unmatched junction nucleotides: 2. The CDR3 has 16 amino acids.

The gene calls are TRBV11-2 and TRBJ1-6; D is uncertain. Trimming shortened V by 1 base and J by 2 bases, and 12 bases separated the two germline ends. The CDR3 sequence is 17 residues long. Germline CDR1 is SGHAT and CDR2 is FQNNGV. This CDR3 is CASSLAFKGTYNSPLHF. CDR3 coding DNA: TGTGCCAGCAGCTTAGCGTTCAAGGGTACCTATAATTCACCCCTCCACTTT.

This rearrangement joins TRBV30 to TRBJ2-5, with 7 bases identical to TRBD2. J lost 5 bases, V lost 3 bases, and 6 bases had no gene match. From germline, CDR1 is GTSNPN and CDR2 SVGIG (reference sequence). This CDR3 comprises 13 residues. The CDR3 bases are TGTGCCTGGAGGACCGCGGGGGTCGAGACCCAGTACTTC. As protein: CAWRTAGVETQYF.

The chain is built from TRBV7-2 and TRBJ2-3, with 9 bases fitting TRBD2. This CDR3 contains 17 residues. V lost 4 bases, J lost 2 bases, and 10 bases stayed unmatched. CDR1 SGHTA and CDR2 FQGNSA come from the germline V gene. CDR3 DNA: TGTGCCAGCAGCTCTCTCATGGGCGGGGGGGACACAGATACGCAGTATTTT. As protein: CASSSLMGGGDTDTQYF.